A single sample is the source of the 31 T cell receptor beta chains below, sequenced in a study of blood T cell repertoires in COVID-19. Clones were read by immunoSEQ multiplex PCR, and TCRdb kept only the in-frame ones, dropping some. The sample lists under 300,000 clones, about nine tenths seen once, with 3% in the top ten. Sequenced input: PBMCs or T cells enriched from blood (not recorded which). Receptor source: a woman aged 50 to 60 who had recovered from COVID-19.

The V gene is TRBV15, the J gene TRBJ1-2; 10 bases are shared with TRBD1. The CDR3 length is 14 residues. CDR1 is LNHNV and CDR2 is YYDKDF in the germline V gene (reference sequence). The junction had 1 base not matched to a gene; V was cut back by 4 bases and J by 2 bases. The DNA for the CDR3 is TGTGCCACCAGCAAGGGACAGGGGAACTATGGCTACACCTTC. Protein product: CATSKGQGNYGYTF.

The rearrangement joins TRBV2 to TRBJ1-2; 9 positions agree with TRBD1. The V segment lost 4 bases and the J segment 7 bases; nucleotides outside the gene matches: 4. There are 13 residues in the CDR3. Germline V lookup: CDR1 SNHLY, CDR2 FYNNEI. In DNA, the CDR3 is TGTGCCAGCAGTGGGGACAGGGTGGGTGGCTACACCTTC. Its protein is CASSGDRVGGYTF.

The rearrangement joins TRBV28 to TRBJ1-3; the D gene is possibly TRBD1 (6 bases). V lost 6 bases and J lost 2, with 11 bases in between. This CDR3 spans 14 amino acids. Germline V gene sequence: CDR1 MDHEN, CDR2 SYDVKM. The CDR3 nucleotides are TGTGCCAGCAGCAAAAGGACAGCTGGAAACACCATATATTTT. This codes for CASSKRTAGNTIYF. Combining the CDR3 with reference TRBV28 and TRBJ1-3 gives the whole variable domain DVKVTQSSRYLVKRTGEKVFLECVQDMDHENMFWYRQDPGLGLRLIYFSYDVKMKEKGDIPEGYSVSREKKERFSLILESASTNQTSMYLCASSKRTAGNTIYFGEGSWLTVV.

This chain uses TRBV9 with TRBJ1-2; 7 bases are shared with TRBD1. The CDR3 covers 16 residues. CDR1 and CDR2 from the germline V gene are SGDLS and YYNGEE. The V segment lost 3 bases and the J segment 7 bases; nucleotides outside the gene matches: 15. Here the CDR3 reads CASSEEATGFPLGYTF. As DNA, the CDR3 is TGTGCCAGCAGCGAGGAAGCGACAGGGTTTCCTCTTGGCTACACCTTC.

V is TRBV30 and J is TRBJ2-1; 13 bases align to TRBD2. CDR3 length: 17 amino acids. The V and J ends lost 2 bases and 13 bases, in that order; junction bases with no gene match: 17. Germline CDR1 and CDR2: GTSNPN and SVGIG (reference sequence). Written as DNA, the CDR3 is TGTGCCTGGAGTCCCCCAGGGACTAGCGGGGTGGGGAAGGTCCAGTTCTTC. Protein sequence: CAWSPPGTSGVGKVQFF.

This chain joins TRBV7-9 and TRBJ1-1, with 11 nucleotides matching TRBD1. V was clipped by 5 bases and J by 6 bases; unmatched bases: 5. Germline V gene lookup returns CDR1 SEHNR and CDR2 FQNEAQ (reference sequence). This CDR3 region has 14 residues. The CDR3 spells CASSTGQGVAEAFF. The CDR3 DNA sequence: TGTGCCAGCAGCACGGGACAGGGGGTGGCTGAAGCTTTCTTT.

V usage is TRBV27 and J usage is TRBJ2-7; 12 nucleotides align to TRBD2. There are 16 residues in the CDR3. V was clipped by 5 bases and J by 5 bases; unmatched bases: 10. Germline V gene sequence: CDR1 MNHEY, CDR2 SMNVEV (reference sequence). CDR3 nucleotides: TGTGCCAGCAGTGCCATACTAGCGGGAGGTGTCCACGAGCAGTACTTC. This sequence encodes CASSAILAGGVHEQYF.

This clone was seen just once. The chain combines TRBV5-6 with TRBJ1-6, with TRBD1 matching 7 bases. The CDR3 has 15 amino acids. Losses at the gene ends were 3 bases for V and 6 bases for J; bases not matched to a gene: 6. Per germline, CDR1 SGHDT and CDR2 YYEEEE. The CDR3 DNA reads TGTGCCAGCAGCTCCGGGACAGCTCGTAATTCACCCCTCCACTTT. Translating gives CASSSGTARNSPLHF.

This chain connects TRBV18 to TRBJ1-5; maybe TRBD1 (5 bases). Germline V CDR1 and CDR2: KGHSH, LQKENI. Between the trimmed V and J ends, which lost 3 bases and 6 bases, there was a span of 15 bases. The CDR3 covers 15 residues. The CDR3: CASSPGGELAQPQHF. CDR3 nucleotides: TGTGCCAGCTCACCGGGGGGTGAGTTGGCTCAGCCCCAGCATTTT.

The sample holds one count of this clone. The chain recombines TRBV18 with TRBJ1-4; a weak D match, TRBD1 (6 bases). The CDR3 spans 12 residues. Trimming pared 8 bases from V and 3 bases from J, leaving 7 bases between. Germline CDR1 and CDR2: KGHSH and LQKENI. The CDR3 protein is CASRGSNEKLFF. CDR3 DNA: TGTGCCAGCAGGGGGTCTAATGAAAAACTGTTTTTT.

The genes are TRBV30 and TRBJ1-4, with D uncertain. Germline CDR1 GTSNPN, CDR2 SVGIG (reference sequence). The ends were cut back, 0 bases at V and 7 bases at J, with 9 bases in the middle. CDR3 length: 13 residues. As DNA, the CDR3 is TGTGCCTGGAGTGTAACAGTGGCTGAAAAACTGTTTTTT. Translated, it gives CAWSVTVAEKLFF.

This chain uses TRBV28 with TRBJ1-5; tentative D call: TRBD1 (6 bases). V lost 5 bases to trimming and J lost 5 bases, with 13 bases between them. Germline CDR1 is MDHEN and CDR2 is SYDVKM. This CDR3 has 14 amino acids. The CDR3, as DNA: TGTGCCAGCAGTGGGGGCGGGCCTCATCAGCCCCAGCATTTT. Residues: CASSGGGPHQPQHF.

The CDR3 sequence: CASSLGQGGNTEAFF. The CDR3 bases are TGTGCCAGCAGCTTAGGACAGGGGGGGAACACTGAAGCTTTCTTT. The V gene is TRBV7-2, the J gene TRBJ1-1, with 9 nucleotides matching TRBD1. The J segment lost 1 base and the V segment lost 1 base, leaving 1 base of the junction unmatched. This CDR3 has 15 residues. Germline assignment: CDR1 SGHTA and CDR2 FQGNSA. Full variable domain (outside the CDR3, taken from reference TRBV7-2 and TRBJ1-1): GAGVSQSPSNKVTEKGKDVELRCDPISGHTALYWYRQSLGQGLEFLIYFQGNSAPDKSGLPSDRFSAERTGGSVSTLTIQRTQQEDSAVYLCASSLGQGGNTEAFFGQGTRLTVV.

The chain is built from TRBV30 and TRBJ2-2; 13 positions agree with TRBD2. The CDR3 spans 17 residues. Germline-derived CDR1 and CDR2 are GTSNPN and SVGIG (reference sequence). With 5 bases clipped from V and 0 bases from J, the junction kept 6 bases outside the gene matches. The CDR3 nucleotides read TGTGCCTGGGCCGGGACTAGCGGGATCGCGAACACCGGGGAGCTGTTTTTT. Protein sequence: CAWAGTSGIANTGELFF.

The CDR3 DNA is TGTGCCAGTAGTAGGTCGGGACAGGGGTTGCAGCCCCAGCATTTT. Translated, it gives CASSRSGQGLQPQHF. The rearrangement uses TRBV19 and TRBJ1-5, with 10 bases lining up with TRBD1. Germline V gene lookup returns CDR1 LNHDA and CDR2 SQIVND (reference sequence). The CDR3 has 15 amino acids. The V segment lost 4 bases and the J segment 7 bases; nucleotides outside the gene matches: 7.

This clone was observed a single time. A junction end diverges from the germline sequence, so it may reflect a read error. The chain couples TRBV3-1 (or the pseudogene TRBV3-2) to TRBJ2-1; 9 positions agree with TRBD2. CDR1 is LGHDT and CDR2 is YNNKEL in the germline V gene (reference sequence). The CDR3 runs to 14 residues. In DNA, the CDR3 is TGTGCCAGCAGCCAAGCAGTAGCGGGAGTTGGGAGGGTCTTC. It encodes CASSQAVAGVGRVF.

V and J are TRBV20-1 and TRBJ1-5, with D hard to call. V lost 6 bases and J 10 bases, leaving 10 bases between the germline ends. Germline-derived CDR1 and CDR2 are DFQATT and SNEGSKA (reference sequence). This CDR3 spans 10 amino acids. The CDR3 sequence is CSASKRPQHF. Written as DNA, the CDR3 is TGCAGTGCGAGCAAACGACCCCAGCATTTT.

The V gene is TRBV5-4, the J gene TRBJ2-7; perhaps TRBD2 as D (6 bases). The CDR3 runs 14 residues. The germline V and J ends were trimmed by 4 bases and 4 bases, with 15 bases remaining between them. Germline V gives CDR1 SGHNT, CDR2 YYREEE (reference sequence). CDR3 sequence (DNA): TGTGCCAGCAGCCGAGGGACTGAGCTTTACGAGCAGTACTTC. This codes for CASSRGTELYEQYF. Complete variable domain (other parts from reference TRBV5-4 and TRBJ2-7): ETGVTQSPTHLIKTRGQQVTLRCSSQSGHNTVSWYQQALGQGPQFIFQYYREEENGRGNFPPRFSGLQFPNYSSELNVNALELDDSALYLCASSRGTELYEQYFGPGTRLTVT.

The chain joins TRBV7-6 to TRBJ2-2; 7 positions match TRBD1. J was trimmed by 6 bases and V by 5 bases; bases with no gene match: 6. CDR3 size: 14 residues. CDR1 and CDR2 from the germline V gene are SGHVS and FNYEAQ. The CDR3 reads CASSQRTGSGELFF. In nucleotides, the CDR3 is TGTGCCAGCAGCCAGCGGACAGGATCCGGGGAGCTGTTTTTT.

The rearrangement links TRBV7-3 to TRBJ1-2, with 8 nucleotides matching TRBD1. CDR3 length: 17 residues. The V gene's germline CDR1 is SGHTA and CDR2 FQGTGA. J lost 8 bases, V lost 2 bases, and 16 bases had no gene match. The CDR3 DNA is TGTGCCAGCAGCTTAGAAATAGGGACAGGACCCACTACCGGCTACACCTTC. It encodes CASSLEIGTGPTTGYTF.

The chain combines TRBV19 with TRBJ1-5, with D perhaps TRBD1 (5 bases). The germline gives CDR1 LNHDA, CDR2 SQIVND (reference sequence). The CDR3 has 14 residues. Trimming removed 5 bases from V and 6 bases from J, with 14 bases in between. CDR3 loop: CASSADGGGQPQHF. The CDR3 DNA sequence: TGTGCCAGTAGTGCCGACGGGGGGGGTCAGCCCCAGCATTTT.

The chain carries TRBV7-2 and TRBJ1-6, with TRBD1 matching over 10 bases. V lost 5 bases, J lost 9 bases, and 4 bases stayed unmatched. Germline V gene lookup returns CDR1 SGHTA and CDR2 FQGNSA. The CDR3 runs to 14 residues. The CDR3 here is CASSRGQGSSPLHF. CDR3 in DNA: TGTGCCAGCAGCAGGGGACAGGGGTCTTCACCCCTCCACTTT.

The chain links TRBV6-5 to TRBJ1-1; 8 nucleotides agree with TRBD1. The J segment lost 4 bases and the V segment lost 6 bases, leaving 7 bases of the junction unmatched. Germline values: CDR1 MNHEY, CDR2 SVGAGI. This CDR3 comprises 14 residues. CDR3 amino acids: CASRSDRGGTEAFF. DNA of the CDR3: TGTGCCAGCAGATCAGACAGGGGAGGCACTGAAGCTTTCTTT.

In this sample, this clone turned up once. The CDR3 reads CSASVGTGSKNIQYF. In DNA form, the CDR3 reads TGCAGTGCTAGTGTCGGGACAGGGTCCAAAAACATTCAGTACTTC. The chain carries TRBV20-1 and TRBJ2-4; 9 nucleotides agree with TRBD1. This CDR3 region has 15 residues. After removal of 3 bases from V and 2 bases from J, the junction contained 5 bases not matched to a gene. Germline V gene lookup returns CDR1 DFQATT and CDR2 SNEGSKA (reference sequence).

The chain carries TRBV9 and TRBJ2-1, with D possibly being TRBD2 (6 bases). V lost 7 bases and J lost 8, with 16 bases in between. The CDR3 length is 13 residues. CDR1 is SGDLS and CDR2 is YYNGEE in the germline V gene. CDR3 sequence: CASSTSLYDEQFF. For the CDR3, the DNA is TGTGCCAGCTCGACTAGTTTATACGATGAGCAGTTCTTC.

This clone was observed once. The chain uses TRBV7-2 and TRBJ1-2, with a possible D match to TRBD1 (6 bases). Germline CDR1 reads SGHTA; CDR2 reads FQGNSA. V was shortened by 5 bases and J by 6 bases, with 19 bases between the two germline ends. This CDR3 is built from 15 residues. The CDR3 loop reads CASSAFTQGVDGYTF. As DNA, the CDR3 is TGTGCCAGCAGCGCATTCACACAGGGTGTGGATGGCTACACCTTC.

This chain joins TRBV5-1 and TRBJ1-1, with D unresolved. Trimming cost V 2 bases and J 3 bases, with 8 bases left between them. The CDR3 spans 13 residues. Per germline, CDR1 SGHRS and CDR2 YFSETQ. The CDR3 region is CASSFAGHTEAFF. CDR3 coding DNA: TGCGCCAGCAGCTTTGCAGGTCACACTGAAGCTTTCTTT.

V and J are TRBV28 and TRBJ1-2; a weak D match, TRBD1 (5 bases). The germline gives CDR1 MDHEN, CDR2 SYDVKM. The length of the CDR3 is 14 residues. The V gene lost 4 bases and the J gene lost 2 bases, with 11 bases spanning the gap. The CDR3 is CASSSPGWNYGYTF. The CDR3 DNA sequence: TGTGCCAGCAGTTCTCCAGGGTGGAACTATGGCTACACCTTC.

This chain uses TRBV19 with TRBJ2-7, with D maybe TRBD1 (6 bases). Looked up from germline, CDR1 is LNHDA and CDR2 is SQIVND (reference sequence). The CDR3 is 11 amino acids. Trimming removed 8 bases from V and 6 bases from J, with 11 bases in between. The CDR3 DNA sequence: TGTGCCAGTCGGGACACCCTCGAGCAGTACTTC. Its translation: CASRDTLEQYF.

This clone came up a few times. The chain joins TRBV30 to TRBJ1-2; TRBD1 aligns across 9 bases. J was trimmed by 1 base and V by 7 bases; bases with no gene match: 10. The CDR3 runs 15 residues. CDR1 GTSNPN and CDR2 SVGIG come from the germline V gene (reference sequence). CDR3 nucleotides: TGTGCCTCAACTATCGGACAGGGGAATAACTATGGCTACACCTTC. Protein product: CASTIGQGNNYGYTF.

The CDR3 nucleotides read TGTGCCAGCAGCGCGGAACAGAGGGACTATGGCTACACCTTC. It yields the protein CASSAEQRDYGYTF. This sequence joins TRBV7-9 and TRBJ1-2; no reliable D call. The CDR3 consists of 14 residues. The V gene's germline CDR1 is SEHNR and CDR2 FQNEAQ (reference sequence). V shed 5 bases and J shed 3 bases, with 13 bases lying between them. Variable domain in full (rest from reference TRBV7-9 and TRBJ1-2): DTGVSQNPRHKITKRGQNVTFRCDPISEHNRLYWYRQTLGQGPEFLTYFQNEAQLEKSRLLSDRFSAERPKGSFSTLEIQRTEQGDSAMYLCASSAEQRDYGYTFGSGTRLTVV.